This T cell receptor beta chain was identified during a study of T cell repertoires in cytomegalovirus infection. V was shortened by 5 bases and J by 5 bases, with 16 bases between the two germline ends. The CDR3 totals 14 residues. Germline assignment: CDR1 SGHTA and CDR2 FQGNSA. Study observations and caveats: Ex vivo, HLA-C-restricted CMV-specific TCR beta clonotypes prevailed over the rest of the response.

TCRdb re-analysed the reads in MiXCR, keeping a single row per CDR3 protein. Of nearly 700,000 distinct CDR3 sequences in the sample, approximately 33% were seen once. This clonotype was seen many times. Its antigen is not identified. This specimen was cultured PBMCs, taken from culture after CMV antigen stimulation. This receptor was obtained from a human donor in good health (CMV status not recorded). Some clones in this sample may be carry-over from other donors' samples. The chain couples TRBV7-2 to TRBJ2-7; maybe TRBD1 (5 bases). In nucleotides, the CDR3 is TGTGCCAGCAGCCGAGACAGAGATCGCGACGAGCAGTACTTC. Translating gives CASSRDRDRDEQYF.